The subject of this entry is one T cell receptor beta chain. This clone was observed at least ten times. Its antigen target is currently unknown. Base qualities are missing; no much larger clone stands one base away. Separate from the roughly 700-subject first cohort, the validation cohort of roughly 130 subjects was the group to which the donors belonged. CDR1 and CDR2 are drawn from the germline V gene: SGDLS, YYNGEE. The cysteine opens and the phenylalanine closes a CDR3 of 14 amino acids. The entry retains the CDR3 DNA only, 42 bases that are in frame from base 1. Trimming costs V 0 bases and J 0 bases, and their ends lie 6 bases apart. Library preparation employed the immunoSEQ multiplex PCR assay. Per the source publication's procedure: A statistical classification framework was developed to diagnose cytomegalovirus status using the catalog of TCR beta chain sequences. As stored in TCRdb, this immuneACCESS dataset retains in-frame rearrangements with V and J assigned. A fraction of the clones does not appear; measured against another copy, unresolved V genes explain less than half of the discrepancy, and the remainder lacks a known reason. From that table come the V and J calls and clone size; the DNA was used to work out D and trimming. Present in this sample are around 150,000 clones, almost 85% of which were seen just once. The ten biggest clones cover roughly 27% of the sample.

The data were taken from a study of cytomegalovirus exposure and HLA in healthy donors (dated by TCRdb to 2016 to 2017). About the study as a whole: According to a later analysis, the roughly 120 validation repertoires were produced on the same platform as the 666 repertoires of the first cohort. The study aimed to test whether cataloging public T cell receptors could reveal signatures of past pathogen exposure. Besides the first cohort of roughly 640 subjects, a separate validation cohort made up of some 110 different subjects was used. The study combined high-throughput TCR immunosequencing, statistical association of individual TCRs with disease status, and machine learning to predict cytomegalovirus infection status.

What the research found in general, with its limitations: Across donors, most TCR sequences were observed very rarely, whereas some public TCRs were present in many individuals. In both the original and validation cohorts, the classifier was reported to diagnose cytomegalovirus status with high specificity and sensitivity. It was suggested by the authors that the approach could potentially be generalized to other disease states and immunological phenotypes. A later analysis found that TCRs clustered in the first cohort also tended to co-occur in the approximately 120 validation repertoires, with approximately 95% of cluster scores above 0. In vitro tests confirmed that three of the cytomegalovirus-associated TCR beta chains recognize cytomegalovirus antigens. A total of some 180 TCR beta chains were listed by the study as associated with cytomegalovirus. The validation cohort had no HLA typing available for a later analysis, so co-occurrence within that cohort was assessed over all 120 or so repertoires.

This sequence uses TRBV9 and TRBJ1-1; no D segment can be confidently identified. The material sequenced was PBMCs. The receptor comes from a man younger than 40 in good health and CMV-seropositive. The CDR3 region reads CASSVVGVNTEAFF. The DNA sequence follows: TGTGCCAGCAGCGTAGTTGGAGTGAACACTGAAGCTTTCTTT. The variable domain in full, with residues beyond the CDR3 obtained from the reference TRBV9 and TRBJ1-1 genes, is DSGVTQTPKHLITATGQRVTLRCSPRSGDLSVYWYQQSLDQGLQFLIQYYNGEERAKGNILERFSAQQFPDLHSELNLSSLELGDSALYFCASSVVGVNTEAFFGQGTRLTVV.